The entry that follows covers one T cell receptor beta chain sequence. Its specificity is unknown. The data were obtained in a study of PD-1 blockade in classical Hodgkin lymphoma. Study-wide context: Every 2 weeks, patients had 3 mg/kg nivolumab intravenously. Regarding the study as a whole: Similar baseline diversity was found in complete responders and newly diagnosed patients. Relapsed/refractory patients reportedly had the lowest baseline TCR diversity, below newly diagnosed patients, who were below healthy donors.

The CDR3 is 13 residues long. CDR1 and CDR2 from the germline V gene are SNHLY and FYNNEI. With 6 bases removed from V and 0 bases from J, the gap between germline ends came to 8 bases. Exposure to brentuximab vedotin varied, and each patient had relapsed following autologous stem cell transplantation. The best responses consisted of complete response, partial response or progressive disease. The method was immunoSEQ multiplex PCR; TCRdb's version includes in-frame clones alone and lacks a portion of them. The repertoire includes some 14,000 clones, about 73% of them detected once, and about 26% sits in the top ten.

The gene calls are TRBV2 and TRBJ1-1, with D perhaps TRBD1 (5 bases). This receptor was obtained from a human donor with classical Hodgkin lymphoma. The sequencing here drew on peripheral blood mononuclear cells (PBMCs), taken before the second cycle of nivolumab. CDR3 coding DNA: TGTGCCAGCAGGGAGACAGTGAACACTGAAGCTTTCTTT. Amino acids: CASRETVNTEAFF.